The 8 T cell receptor beta chains below all came from one sample that was sequenced in a study of blood T cell repertoires in COVID-19. Profiling relied on immunoSEQ multiplex PCR, and the TCRdb table lists in-frame clones only, not all of them. The sample lists fewer than 200,000 clones; roughly 80% were seen once. Specimen: peripheral blood. These TCRs come from a woman aged 35 to 49 with COVID-19, enrolled during active disease.

This clone was counted once. The DNA of the CDR3 is TGTGCCGGAGCAGGGGGCACTGAAGCTTTCTTT. Protein product: CAGAGGTEAFF. J is TRBJ1-1 and V is TRBV2, with 7 nucleotides matching TRBD1. V lost 11 bases and J lost 4; bases outside the gene matches: 4. The germline V gene has CDR1 SNHLY and CDR2 FYNNEI. The CDR3 consists of 11 residues.

The chain couples TRBV27 to TRBJ2-1, with a possible D match to TRBD2 (5 bases). Germline V CDR1 and CDR2: MNHEY, SMNVEV (reference sequence). CDR3 length equals 16 residues. The ends were cut back, 6 bases at V and 0 bases at J, with 15 bases in the middle. The CDR3 region is CASRRKGVGSYNEQFF. In DNA form, the CDR3 reads TGTGCCAGCAGGCGAAAGGGAGTCGGCTCCTACAATGAGCAGTTCTTC.

Only a few counts were recorded for this clone. The V and J genes are TRBV4-1 and TRBJ1-5, with a tentative D call TRBD1 (6 bases). The germline gives CDR1 MGHRA, CDR2 YSYEKL. The CDR3 length is 18 residues. V gave up 0 bases and J gave up 0 bases, with 15 bases separating them. The CDR3 bases are TGCGCCAGCAGCCAAGAACTCAGGGGTTCTTATAGCAATCAGCCCCAGCATTTT. Translating gives CASSQELRGSYSNQPQHF.

Notes on this clone: At one end the junction does not follow the germline gene, possibly because of a read error. The chain couples TRBV6-5 to TRBJ2-7; no clear D. This CDR3 has 11 amino acids. From germline, CDR1 is MNHEY and CDR2 SVGAGI. CDR3 loop: CASSQAYGQYF. The CDR3 region has the DNA TGTGCCAGCAGTCAGGCCTACGGGCAGTACTTC.

The chain has TRBV5-6 and TRBJ1-4; D gene ambiguous. The germline CDR1 and CDR2 sequences are SGHDT and YYEEEE. This CDR3 has 15 residues. V shed 4 bases and J shed 6 bases, with 16 bases lying between them. CDR3 DNA: TGTGCCAGCAGCGTCGTGGAGGGCGTAGATGAAAAACTGTTTTTT. Its protein is CASSVVEGVDEKLFF.

This CDR3 is CASKYIRAGTQSTDTQYF. For the CDR3, the DNA is TGTGCCAGCAAGTATATTCGAGCCGGGACTCAAAGCACAGATACGCAGTATTTT. The chain uses TRBV2 and TRBJ2-3; tentatively, D is TRBD2 (6 bases). CDR1 and CDR2 (germline): SNHLY, FYNNEI. The CDR3 has 18 amino acids. Between the trimmed V and J ends, which lost 7 bases and 0 bases, there was a span of 23 bases. Looking up the rest from reference TRBV2 and TRBJ2-3 gives the full variable domain: EPEVTQTPSHQVTQMGQEVILRCVPISNHLYFYWYRQILGQKVEFLVSFYNNEISEKSEIFDDQFSVERPDGSNFTLKIRSTKLEDSAMYFCASKYIRAGTQSTDTQYFGPGTRLTVL.

In this sample, this clone turned up once. This chain joins TRBV4-1 and TRBJ2-1, with D possibly being TRBD1 (5 bases). Germline CDR1 MGHRA, CDR2 YSYEKL. The V end lost 0 bases, the J end lost 7 bases, and 10 bases lay between the germline ends. The CDR3 totals 14 residues. The CDR3, as DNA: TGCGCCAGCAGCCAAGAAGCAGGGTGGAATGAGCAGTTCTTC. Its translation is CASSQEAGWNEQFF.

The rearrangement uses TRBV18 and TRBJ2-3; unclear D gene. The CDR3 covers 15 residues. Germline CDR1 and CDR2: KGHSH and LQKENI. V was shortened by 6 bases and J by 0 bases, with 13 bases between the two germline ends. The CDR3 DNA is TGTGCCAGCTCCAAGCCTTCGACTAGCACAGATACGCAGTATTTT. This gives the protein CASSKPSTSTDTQYF.